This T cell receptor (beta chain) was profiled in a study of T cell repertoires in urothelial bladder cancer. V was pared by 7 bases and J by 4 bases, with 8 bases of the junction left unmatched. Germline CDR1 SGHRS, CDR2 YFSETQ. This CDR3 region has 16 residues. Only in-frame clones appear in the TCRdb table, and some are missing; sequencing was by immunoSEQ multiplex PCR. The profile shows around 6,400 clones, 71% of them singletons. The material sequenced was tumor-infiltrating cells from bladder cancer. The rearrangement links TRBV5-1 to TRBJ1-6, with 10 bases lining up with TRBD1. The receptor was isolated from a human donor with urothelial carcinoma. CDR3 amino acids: CASGVGDRGYNSPLHF. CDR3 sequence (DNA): TGCGCCAGCGGCGTAGGGGACAGGGGTTATAATTCACCCCTCCACTTT. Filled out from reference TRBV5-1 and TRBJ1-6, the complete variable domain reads KAGVTQTPRYLIKTRGQQVTLSCSPISGHRSVSWYQQTPGQGLQFLFEYFSETQRNKGNFPGRFSGRQFSNSRSEMNVSTLELGDSALYLCASGVGDRGYNSPLHFGNGTRLTVT.